One sample yielded the 4 T cell receptor beta chains listed below, sequenced in a study of CD8+CD57+ T cells in acquired aplastic anemia. Patients chosen for sequencing had shown CD8+CD57+ cell expansion by flow cytometry. TCR beta VDJ and CDR3 were profiled, and genomic DNA was the template. One entry per CDR3 protein results from TCRdb running MiXCR on the reads. The sample contains about 75,000 distinct CDR3 sequences, around 70% of which appear only once. Sequenced material: sorted CD4+, CD8+, or CD8+CD57+ T cells (not recorded which) from PBMCs. The receptors shown here come from a human donor with aplastic anemia.

Points on this clonotype: Mismatch with germline at one junction end may stem from a read error. The chain has TRBV10-3 and TRBJ2-6, with 8 bases that match TRBD2. The germline CDR1 and CDR2 sequences are ENHRY and SYGVKD. The CDR3 sequence is 15 residues long. The CDR3 DNA reads TGTGCCATTTTCCGGGGGGGGACTGGGGCCAGCGTCCTGACTTTC. Translated, it gives CAIFRGGTGASVLTF.

The rearrangement uses TRBV7-9 and TRBJ2-7, with 7 bases identical to TRBD2. CDR1 and CDR2 (germline): SEHNR, FQNEAQ (reference sequence). This CDR3 has 17 residues. V was clipped by 5 bases and J by 3 bases; unmatched bases: 16. CDR3 nucleotides: TGTGCCAGCAGCCCCCTAGAGGGAGGGGAAGCGGACTACGAGCAGTACTTC. Translated, it gives CASSPLEGGEADYEQYF.

The rearrangement links TRBV10-3 to TRBJ2-7; the D gene is possibly TRBD1 (6 bases). The germline CDR1 and CDR2 sequences are ENHRY and SYGVKD. The CDR3 sequence is 13 residues long. The V gene lost 11 bases and the J gene lost 3 bases, with 17 bases spanning the gap. For the CDR3, the DNA is TGTGCCGCCCGGACGGAAGGGGGCTACGAGCAGTACTTC. Translated, it gives CAARTEGGYEQYF.

Turning to this clonotype: Mismatch with germline at one junction end may stem from a read error. This CDR3 reads CASSSYGADFF. In nucleotides, the CDR3 is TGTGCCAGCAGCTCCTACGGGGCTGATTTTTTC. The chain combines TRBV7-9 with TRBJ2-7; D may be TRBD1 or TRBD2 (5 bases each). Per the germline V gene, CDR1 is SEHNR and CDR2 is FQNEAQ (reference sequence). The CDR3 is 11 residues long.